This is a list of T cell receptor beta chains from one sample in a study of blood T cell repertoires in COVID-19. Assay: immunoSEQ multiplex PCR; the TCRdb copy retains only in-frame clones and omits some. Seen here are 400,000 or so clones, roughly 86% observed once, and the top ten hold roughly 2%. Sample: PBMCs or T cells enriched from blood (not recorded which). Receptors were obtained from a man in his forties in a cohort exposed to, infected with or recovered from COVID-19 (not recorded which). The CDR3 runs from the conserved cysteine through the conserved F or W. The order of the fields is V gene, D gene, J gene, clone size, CDR3 DNA, CDR3 protein. The D gene is left open where the match is weak. The listing skips clone size in some rows; elsewhere it reads once, few, many or a size class.

TRBV7-2,NA,TRBJ2-4,NA,TGTGCCAGCAGCTTAAGGGGACTGGCAGTGTACAAAAACATTCAGTACTTC,CASSLRGLAVYKNIQYF
TRBV5-6,TRBD2,TRBJ2-1,NA,TGTGCCAGCAGCTTGGCGGGGACTAGGGAGCAGTTCTTC,CASSLAGTREQFF
TRBV6-4,NA,TRBJ2-7,NA,TGTGCCAGCTCCGAGAAAAGCGGACAGACTGAGCAGTACTTC,CASSEKSGQTEQYF
TRBV5-8,NA,TRBJ2-2,NA,TGTGCCGGTCGCGCGTCGAACACCGGGGAGCTGTTTTTT,CAGRASNTGELFF
TRBV21-1,NA,TRBJ1-5,few,TGTGCCAGCAGGGAGACAGGGCCCAATCAGCCCCAGCATTTT,CASRETGPNQPQHF
TRBV27,NA,TRBJ1-5,once,TGTGCCAGCAGCTCCCTGGGGGGGAGCAATCAGCCCCAGCATTTT,CASSSLGGSNQPQHF
TRBV7-9,TRBD1,TRBJ2-3,NA,TGTGCCAGCAGCCCCTTGGACAGGTCTAGCACAGATACGCAGTATTTT,CASSPLDRSSTDTQYF
TRBV3-1/TRBV3-2,NA,TRBJ1-1,once,TGTGCCAGCAGCCAAAACCCCCTCGGGAACACTGAAGCTTTCTTT,CASSQNPLGNTEAFF
TRBV30,NA,TRBJ2-7,once,TGTGCCTGGAGGTCCGGGTCCTACTCCTACGAGCAGTACTTC,CAWRSGSYSYEQYF
TRBV19,TRBD1,TRBJ1-1,NA,TGTGCCAGTAGTATCCAGGGACAGGGAGGAACTGAAGCTTTCTTT,CASSIQGQGGTEAFF
TRBV10-3,NA,TRBJ2-2,NA,TGTGCCATCAGTGACCCAGGGAAGGGATACACCGGGGAGCTGTTTTTT,CAISDPGKGYTGELFF